This TCR beta chain was obtained from a study of CD8+ T cells in alopecia areata. Study-level points and caveats: Lesional scalp, especially alopecia totalis/universalis, showed higher clonality than normal scalp.

PBMCs were stained for CD3, CD4 and CD8, and CD4+ and CD8+ T cells were sorted. Germline assignment: CDR1 SGHRS and CDR2 YFSETQ. This CDR3 spans 15 amino acids. V shed 4 bases and J 1 base; nucleotides not matched to a gene: 6. This clone was seen only a few times. Its specificity is unknown. Other DNA sequences of this sample code for an identical CDR3. cDNA reverse transcribed from extracted RNA served as the sequencing template. Here immunoSEQ multiplex PCR was the method, and the copy in TCRdb shows in-frame clones only, minus some. This repertoire shows hundreds of thousands of clones, around two thirds found once; its top ten account for roughly 1.2%.

Specimen: CD4+ T cells sorted from blood, collected at week 0. The sequence was obtained from a human donor with alopecia areata. V gene TRBV5-1 combines with J gene TRBJ2-3, with 7 nucleotides matching TRBD1. As DNA, the CDR3 is TGCGCCAGCAGCCTCAGGGGGATGGGCACAGATACGCAGTATTTT. Protein product: CASSLRGMGTDTQYF.